This T cell receptor (beta chain) was identified during a study of cytomegalovirus exposure and HLA in healthy donors. Overall study findings and caveats: Some TCR beta chains (about 180 of them) were listed as cytomegalovirus-associated.

It was with 60 Vbeta and 13 Jbeta primers that the PCR ran. The table came from immunoSEQ multiplex PCR; TCRdb's copy has only in-frame clones and leaves some out. The data show under 130,000 clones, 65% seen once. Germline CDR1 KGHSH, CDR2 LQKENI. The CDR3 is made up of 13 amino acids. V was trimmed by 3 bases and J by 4 bases, leaving 10 bases between them. A remark on this clone: Its antigen is not known.

Material for sequencing was PBMCs. The receptor was derived from a man younger than 45 in good health and CMV-seropositive. The J gene is TRBJ2-7, the V gene TRBV18, with D perhaps TRBD2 (5 bases). The CDR3 DNA reads as TGTGCCAGCTCACCTAAGGGAGTTTACGAGCAGTACTTC. It translates to CASSPKGVYEQYF.